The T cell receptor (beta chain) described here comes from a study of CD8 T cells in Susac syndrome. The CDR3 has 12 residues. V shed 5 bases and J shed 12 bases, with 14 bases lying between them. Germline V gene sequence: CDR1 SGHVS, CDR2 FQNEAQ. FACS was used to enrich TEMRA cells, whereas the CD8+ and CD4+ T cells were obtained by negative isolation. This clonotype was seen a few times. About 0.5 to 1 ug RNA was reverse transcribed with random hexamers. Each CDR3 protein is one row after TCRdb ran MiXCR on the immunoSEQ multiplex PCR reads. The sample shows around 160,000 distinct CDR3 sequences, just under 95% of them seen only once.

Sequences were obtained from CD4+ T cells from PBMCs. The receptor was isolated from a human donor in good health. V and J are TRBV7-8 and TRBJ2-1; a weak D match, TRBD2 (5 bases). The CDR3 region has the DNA TGTGCCAGCAGCCACCCCGGGAATTGGCAGTTCTTC. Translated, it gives CASSHPGNWQFF.